This TCR beta chain was observed in a study of T-cell memory formation after mild COVID-19. Study details: Clustering of TCRs was largely donor specific.

V lost 3 bases, J lost 5 bases, and 10 bases stayed unmatched. Germline V gene lookup returns CDR1 LGHNA and CDR2 YSLEER. This CDR3 spans 16 amino acids. Amplification by 5'RACE using constant-segment primers produced TCR alpha and TCR beta cDNA libraries that carried sample barcodes and UMIs. TCRdb re-called the 5' RACE reads through MiXCR, storing one row per CDR3 protein. Of 40,000 to 45,000 distinct CDR3 sequences listed, 7.3% are singletons. This clonotype turned up a few times. Its specificity is unknown. General observations from the study: Mainly CM and EM harbored the contracting CD4+ clones; mainly EMRA harbored the CD8+ ones.

The chain joins TRBV4-3 to TRBJ2-5, with 9 bases that match TRBD2. Sample: PBMCs or a T cell subset sorted from them (not recorded which). The sequence derives from a man aged 18 to 30 who had mild COVID-19 (a few samples of this study predate the infection). Cell type and time point are not known. The CDR3 is CASSQLPPSGVETQYF. CDR3 coding DNA: TGCGCCAGCAGCCAGCTTCCTCCTAGCGGGGTCGAGACCCAGTACTTC.